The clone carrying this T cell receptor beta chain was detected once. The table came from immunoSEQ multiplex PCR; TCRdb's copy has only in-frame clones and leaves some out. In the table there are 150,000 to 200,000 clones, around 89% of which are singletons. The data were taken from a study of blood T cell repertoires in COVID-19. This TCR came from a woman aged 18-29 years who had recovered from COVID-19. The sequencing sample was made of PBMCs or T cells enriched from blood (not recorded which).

The CDR3 DNA sequence: TGTGCCAGCAGCGCCCGACTTAGCTCCTACAATGAGCAGTTCTTC. Protein: CASSARLSSYNEQFF. The chain employs TRBV11-3 and TRBJ2-1; D not certain. CDR3 length: 15 residues. Germline V gives CDR1 SGHNT, CDR2 YENEEA. V was cut by 5 bases and J by 0 bases, with 11 bases left in between.